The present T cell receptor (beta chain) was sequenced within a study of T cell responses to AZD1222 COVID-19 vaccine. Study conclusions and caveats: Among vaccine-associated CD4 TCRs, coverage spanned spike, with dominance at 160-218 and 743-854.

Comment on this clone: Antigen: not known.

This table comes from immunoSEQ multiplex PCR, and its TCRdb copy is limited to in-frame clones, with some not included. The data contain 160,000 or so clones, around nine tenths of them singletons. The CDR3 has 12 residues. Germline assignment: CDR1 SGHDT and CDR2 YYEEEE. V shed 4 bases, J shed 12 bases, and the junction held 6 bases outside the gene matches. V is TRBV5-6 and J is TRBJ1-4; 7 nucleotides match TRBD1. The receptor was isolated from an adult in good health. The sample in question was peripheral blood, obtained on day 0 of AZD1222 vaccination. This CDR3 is CASSLGTVQLFF. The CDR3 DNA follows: TGTGCCAGCAGCCTAGGGACAGTTCAACTGTTTTTT.